This T cell receptor (beta chain) stems from a study of blood T cells in healthy people across ages (dated by TCRdb to the mid-2010s). About the investigation overall: In model experiments, template switching captured roughly one uniquely barcoded TCR beta cDNA molecule for every two T cells. Four age groups were formed from the donors: young (average approximately 15 years), middle-aged (approximately 41), aged (more than 55) and long-lived (about 75). Two additional independent replicas of 1 million unique cDNA reads from the same blood draw were analyzed for two donors (one aged 18 to 29 and one aged 80 or older). The study measured age-related changes in TCR beta repertoire diversity using deep sequencing normalized with unique cDNA molecular identifiers. Overall results and qualifications from the work: Estimates of total diversity from one million sequenced T cells were regarded as lower bounds and underestimates. There was a strong correlation between observed TCR beta diversity and the percentage of naive T cells measured by flow cytometry. Donor CMV infection status was unknown, potentially confounding age-related changes in expanded clonotypes. Conclusive comparison of naive and antigen-experienced compartments was prevented by the profiling of bulk unsorted PBMCs. Observed TCR beta diversity per million T cells fell roughly linearly with age, and a significant reduction was already apparent by age around 40. Compared with the aged group, the long-lived group had more naive CD4+ T cells, fewer expanded clones and increased TCR diversity, a pattern suggesting age selection.

V loses 8 bases at its end and J loses 0 bases; junction bases beyond the gene matches: 12. The CDR3 numbers 16 residues from cysteine through phenylalanine. Left in the record is the CDR3 DNA by itself, 48 bases read in frame from the first base. From a lookup of the germline V gene (reference sequence), CDR1 and CDR2 are GTSNPN and SVGIG. The library was made by 5' RACE. This sample was sequenced with an Illumina HiSeq 2500. A second PCR of 7 to 11 cycles was performed with a sample-barcoded 5' primer and a J-beta primer mix. A unique molecular identifier was introduced onto each TCR beta cDNA molecule by a template-switch 5' adaptor carrying 12 random nucleotides. Each sample yielded at least 3 million CDR3-containing paired-end reads. All of the RNA was converted into first-strand cDNA using the Mint cDNA synthesis kit, with a TRBC-specific oligonucleotide serving as the primer. Following uracil-DNA glycosylase treatment, all cDNA underwent a first 18-cycle PCR with the universal primers M1SS and BC2_uni_R. Per the source publication's procedure: For normalization, 1 million high-quality reads were randomly selected from each sample, with every read carrying a distinct molecular identifier. Reads with shared molecular identifiers were discarded instead of being binned into consensus sequences. MiTCR, with a Q25 quality threshold and the strictest error-elimination algorithm, was used for CDR3 identification, clonotype clustering and error correction. A nonparametric unseen species model with Euler transformation was used to estimate lower-bound total TCR beta diversity. The raw public data were reprocessed by TCRdb itself: fastp quality trimming at Q25, MiXCR clonotype calling, in-frame beta chains only. Merged by CDR3 protein, the rows form single entries marked with the most common genes and DNA. TCRdb's processing, not the authors' own work, is the source of the V and J calls. The sample includes some 560,000 distinct CDR3 sequences, with over 25% observed a single time. The biggest ten clones account for over 3.5% of the sample.

There are a few counts of this clonotype. Its antigen remains unidentified. The input lacks base qualities; no much larger clone sits a single base away. Systemically healthy Caucasian individuals from Russia, around 38 in total and aged 6 to 90 years, were included as donors. Each donor gave about 11 milliliters of peripheral blood, drawn into EDTA-treated Vacutainer tubes. Ficoll-Paque density-gradient centrifugation was used to isolate PBMCs, with at least 7 million obtained per sample. Trizol reagent was used to extract total RNA from PBMCs, with at least 6 micrograms per sample. The percentages of naive CD45RAhigh/CD27high T cells were determined by flow cytometry on a PBMC aliquot from every donor. These data were also filed under a second study, of T cells of mothers and their children. The second publication reports: Donors were nine systemically healthy Caucasian individuals: three mothers and their six children. cDNA synthesis consumed the entire amount of extracted RNA, loaded at around 1.4 ug RNA in each 15 ul reaction. In the second PCR, sample barcodes and 2-4 random nucleotides were introduced via the M1S primer. Over 8.5 million TCR beta CDR3 reads were obtained for each mother, and approximately 3 million reads were obtained for each child. TCR recombination output is similarly shaped by thymic selection in related and unrelated pairs, with a minor effect exerted by inherited differences. Normalized repertoire overlap in related mother-child pairs was always slightly higher than in unrelated mother-child pairs, but the difference was never significant. Persistent microchimeric T cell clones were not detected, at a sensitivity of approximately 100 clones per million clonotypes. In the study, deep NGS was used to compare the TCR beta repertoires of mothers and children, and features distinguishing related mother-child pairs from unrelated individuals were sought. Mothers averaged 40 +/- 4 years of age and children averaged around 10 +/- 4 years. After adapters were ligated using NEBNext reagents, the libraries underwent 100+100 nt paired-end sequencing on an Illumina HiSeq 2000. To prevent cross-contamination, the mother and child libraries were prepared a month apart and were sequenced in separate runs. Between about 500,000 and 2,300,000 distinct TCR beta clonotypes were identified per donor. Naive TCR beta clonotypes were estimated from low-frequency clonotypes matched to each donor's FACS-determined naive share, without sorting.

This receptor was obtained from a boy aged 2 to 10 in good health. The V and J genes are TRBV30 and TRBJ2-2; a stretch of 7 junction bases matches TRBD2. Sequenced material: blood. The bases read TGTGCCCGCGGGACTACCCTCACCACGAACACCGGGGAGCTGTTTTTT. Its translation is CARGTTLTTNTGELFF.